This T cell receptor beta chain derives from a study of T cells in pancreatic ductal adenocarcinoma. Whole-study results and caveats: Blood clonality (roughly 0.073) did not differ significantly from tumor (roughly 0.1). Results skew toward the minority of patients with early-stage disease. Tumor samples had fewer productive templates and around 7.2-fold fewer unique clonotypes than blood. Enrichment of CD45RO+ effector over naive T cells in tumors may bias clonality.

Data came from immunoSEQ multiplex PCR; TCRdb stores just in-frame clones and leaves some out. Altogether about 11,000 clones are present, 70% to 90% being singletons, with the ten largest covering roughly 18%. About this clone itself: Its antigen is not known.

Selected pancreatic ductal adenocarcinoma patients had undergone surgery without neoadjuvant therapy. The sample comprised PBMCs. The TCR comes from a human donor with pancreatic ductal adenocarcinoma.

The CDR3 loop reads CASSGTSGSYEQYF. DNA of the CDR3: TGTGCCAGCAGTGGGACTAGCGGGAGCTACGAGCAGTACTTC. The chain couples TRBV6-6 to TRBJ2-5, with TRBD2 identical over 14 bases. The J call may be mistaken, given a closer DNA end match to TRBJ2-7. Germline V CDR1 and CDR2: MNHNY, SVGAGI (reference sequence). The CDR3 runs to 14 residues.